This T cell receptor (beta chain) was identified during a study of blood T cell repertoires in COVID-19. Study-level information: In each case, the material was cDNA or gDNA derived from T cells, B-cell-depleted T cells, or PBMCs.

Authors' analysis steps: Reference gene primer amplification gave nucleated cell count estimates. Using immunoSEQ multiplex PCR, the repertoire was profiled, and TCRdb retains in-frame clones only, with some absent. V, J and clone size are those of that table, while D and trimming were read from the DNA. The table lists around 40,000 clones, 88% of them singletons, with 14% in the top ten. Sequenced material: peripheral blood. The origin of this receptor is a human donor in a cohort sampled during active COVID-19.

CDR3 sequence reads: CASSASGQGLGEQYF. The DNA for the CDR3 is TGCGCCAGCAGTGCTTCGGGACAGGGGCTCGGCGAGCAGTACTTC. This rearrangement joins TRBV10-1 to TRBJ2-7, with 10 bases that match TRBD1. With 4 bases clipped from V and 6 bases from J, the junction kept 9 bases outside the gene matches. CDR3 length equals 15 residues. Germline loops: CDR1 WNHNN, CDR2 SYGVQD (reference sequence).